The 20 T cell receptor beta chains presented below share a single source sample, sequenced in a study of blood T cells in healthy people across ages (dated by TCRdb to 2015 to 2017). The method behind the library was 5' RACE. The run used an Illumina HiSeq 2500. A second roughly 7 to 12 cycle PCR used a sample-barcoded 5' primer and a J-beta primer mix. TCRdb redid the processing of the public reads, applying fastp at Q25 and MiXCR, and retained in-frame beta chains. CDR3 protein sequences are deduplicated, and each keeps its most common genes and DNA. For this sample there are around 1,600,000 distinct CDR3 sequences; under 55% appear just once. The top ten constitute around 4% of the sample. Sequencing was carried out using blood. These receptors all come from a woman aged 18 to 35 in good health.

This clonotype has more than one count but fewer than ten. The chain employs TRBV2 and TRBJ2-5; D gene ambiguous. The CDR3 is 13 amino acids. Germline CDR1 reads SNHLY; CDR2 reads FYNNEI. The V and J ends lost 6 bases and 3 bases respectively, with 11 bases between them. CDR3 DNA: TGTGCCAGCAGGACATACAAGAAAGAGACCCAGTACTTC. Amino acid sequence: CASRTYKKETQYF.

As DNA, the CDR3 is TGTGCCAGCAGCTTCGGGGGGCCCAATCAGCCCCAGCATTTT. Its translation: CASSFGGPNQPQHF. This rearrangement joins TRBV7-2 to TRBJ1-5, with a tentative D call TRBD1 (6 bases). Germline V gives CDR1 SGHTA, CDR2 FQGNSA. The V gene lost 3 bases and the J gene lost 3 bases, with 9 bases spanning the gap. The CDR3 spans 14 residues.

This clonotype occurred many times. The chain recombines TRBV7-2 with TRBJ1-4, with D hard to call. Trimming took 1 base from V and 5 from J, leaving 17 bases between them. This CDR3 spans 17 amino acids. Germline V gene data show CDR1 as SGHTA and CDR2 as FQGNSA. CDR3 residues: CASSLGLLKGANEKLFF. CDR3 bases: TGTGCCAGCAGCTTAGGCCTTCTAAAGGGCGCAAATGAAAAACTGTTTTTT.

The CDR3 DNA follows: TGTGCCAGCAGCCAAGGGGGTCAGCGCGATCAGCCCCAGCATTTT. Amino acids: CASSQGGQRDQPQHF. J is TRBJ1-5 and V is TRBV4-2, with unresolved D. This CDR3 has 15 residues. Germline-derived CDR1 and CDR2 are LGHNA and YNFKEQ. V shed 1 base and J shed 5 bases, with 12 bases lying between them.

This clonotype occurred a few times. This chain joins TRBV21-1 and TRBJ1-4. TRBV21-1 is given as a pseudogene. CDR3 length equals 10 residues. CDR3 region: CATKREKLFF. CDR3 nucleotides: TGTGCCACCAAACGGGAAAAACTGTTTTTT.

The chain combines TRBV7-2 with TRBJ2-7; 9 bases agree with TRBD1. CDR1 is SGHTA, CDR2 FQGNSA, per germline. The CDR3 runs to 13 residues. J lost 10 bases, V lost 4 bases, and 8 bases had no gene match. For the CDR3, the DNA is TGTGCCAGCAGCTGGGGGACAGGGAGAATTCAGTACTTC. This sequence encodes CASSWGTGRIQYF.

On this clonotype: One end of the junction varies from germline; a read error may be responsible. The chain employs TRBV20-1 and TRBJ1-2; the D is unclear. From germline, CDR1 is DFQATT and CDR2 SNEGSKA (reference sequence). The CDR3 has 14 amino acids. For the CDR3, the DNA is TGCAGTGCTAGAGGGGATGGAACGGTCTATGACTACACCTTC. It yields the protein CSARGDGTVYDYTF.

This clonotype was counted only a few times. The chain combines TRBV5-1 with TRBJ1-4; D is possibly TRBD1 (5 bases). The V end was cut by 6 bases, the J end by 8 bases, with 14 bases between. CDR3 length: 13 residues. Germline V CDR1 and CDR2: SGHRS, YFSETQ. This CDR3 is CASTTREGEKLFF. In nucleotides, the CDR3 is TGCGCCAGCACCACCAGGGAGGGGGAAAAACTGTTTTTT.

V gene TRBV28 combines with J gene TRBJ1-2, with D possibly matching TRBD1 (6 bases). The CDR3 loop spans 15 amino acids. The V gene lost 6 bases and the J gene lost 4 bases, with 18 bases spanning the gap. Germline V CDR1 and CDR2: MDHEN, SYDVKM. CDR3 coding DNA: TGTGCCAGCAGGCCCGGGGGGGCCCGACCCTATGGCTACACCTTC. Translating it yields CASRPGGARPYGYTF.

This clonotype was observed a single time. The J gene is TRBJ2-1, the V gene TRBV7-8, with a possible D match to TRBD2 (5 bases). The V end lost 2 bases, the J end lost 2 bases, and 10 bases lay between the germline ends. Germline values: CDR1 SGHVS, CDR2 FQNEAQ. This CDR3 has 15 amino acids. CDR3 bases: TGTGCCAGCAGCTTAAGGGAGACTGCCTACAATGAGCAGTTCTTC. Translation gives CASSLRETAYNEQFF.

This clonotype was seen more than once but under ten times. The V call is TRBV19, the J call TRBJ2-1; 13 nucleotides align to TRBD2. The germline CDR1 and CDR2 sequences are LNHDA and SQIVND (reference sequence). The V gene end was trimmed by 10 bases and the J gene end by 6 bases; junction bases not matched to a gene: 6. The CDR3 totals 14 residues. The CDR3 coding sequence is TGTGCCACCCGACTAGCGGGAGGATCCAATGAGCAGTTCTTC. This gives the protein CATRLAGGSNEQFF.

Notes on this clonotype: Relative to the germline gene, one junction end is altered; a read error may explain this. The chain combines TRBV12-3 or TRBV12-4 with TRBJ2-6; D is perhaps TRBD2 (6 bases). This CDR3 comprises 19 residues. As DNA, the CDR3 is TGTGCCAGCAGTTTAGACGGGCGGGGTAGGATCTCTGGGACCAACGTCCTGACTTTC. Its translation: CASSLDGRGRISGTNVLTF.

This clonotype was seen a single time. The chain joins TRBV13 to TRBJ1-5; TRBD1 might be the D (6 bases). Germline CDR1 and CDR2: PRHDT and FYEKMQ (reference sequence). Trimming stripped 5 bases from V and 2 bases from J, with 19 bases between. This CDR3 spans 17 amino acids. CDR3 residues: CASSESTGPPGNQPQHF. DNA of the CDR3: TGTGCCAGCAGCGAATCAACAGGGCCCCCGGGCAATCAGCCCCAGCATTTT.

The chain employs TRBV28 and TRBJ2-1, with 7 positions matching TRBD1. Germline CDR1 and CDR2: MDHEN and SYDVKM. V lost 3 bases to trimming and J lost 0 bases; unmatched junction nucleotides: 5. The CDR3 runs 16 residues. DNA for the CDR3: TGTGCCAGCAGTTTGACAGGGCTTTACTCCTACAATGAGCAGTTCTTC. It codes for CASSLTGLYSYNEQFF.

The chain couples TRBV10-3 to TRBJ2-7; D possibly corresponds to TRBD1 (5 bases). Germline V gene lookup returns CDR1 ENHRY and CDR2 SYGVKD. V was clipped by 11 bases and J by 4 bases, with 15 bases between them. The CDR3 has 12 residues. CDR3 DNA sequence: TGTGCCGCCGGACATGACAGTTACGAGCAGTACTTC. Encoded protein: CAAGHDSYEQYF.

This clonotype appeared a few times. This chain joins TRBV5-1 and TRBJ2-1; D is perhaps TRBD2 (6 bases). The CDR3 consists of 14 residues. The V end was cut by 6 bases, the J end by 0 bases, with 10 bases between. Germline assignment: CDR1 SGHRS and CDR2 YFSETQ. The CDR3 nucleotides read TGCGCCAGCAATCGGGGGAACTCCTACAATGAGCAGTTCTTC. This sequence encodes CASNRGNSYNEQFF.

This chain joins TRBV6-2 or TRBV6-3 and TRBJ2-5; TRBD2 matches at 13 bases. This CDR3 contains 16 residues. Trimming cost V 7 bases and J 11 bases; bases outside gene matches: 16. In germline, CDR1 is MNHEY, CDR2 SVGEGT. The CDR3 region is CASNGLAGVVRNEQYF. The CDR3 DNA is TGTGCCAGCAATGGACTAGCGGGAGTAGTCCGGAATGAGCAGTACTTC.

V usage is TRBV5-1 and J usage is TRBJ2-1, with 10 bases identical to TRBD2. The J call may be mistaken, given a closer DNA end match to TRBJ2-7. The CDR3 has 16 amino acids. The germline V gene has CDR1 SGHRS and CDR2 YFSETQ. The CDR3 spells CASRRTGTSVYNEQYF. The CDR3 coding sequence is TGCGCCAGCAGACGGACCGGGACTAGCGTTTACAATGAGCAGTACTTC.

J is TRBJ2-1 and V is TRBV19; 8 bases are shared with TRBD1. Germline V gene data show CDR1 as LNHDA and CDR2 as SQIVND (reference sequence). The V segment lost 7 bases and the J segment 2 bases; nucleotides outside the gene matches: 4. The CDR3 covers 14 residues. For the CDR3, the DNA is TGTGCCAGTACAGGACAGGGTCCCTACAATGAGCAGTTCTTC. Amino acids: CASTGQGPYNEQFF.

Only a few counts were recorded for this clonotype. The chain combines TRBV15 with TRBJ2-7; tentatively, D is TRBD2 (5 bases). V was clipped by 3 bases and J by 0 bases, with 15 bases between them. Germline V CDR1 and CDR2: LNHNV, YYDKDF (reference sequence). The CDR3 is 16 residues long. As DNA, the CDR3 is TGTGCCACCAGCAGCCCTCCAAGCGGTAGCTCCTACGAGCAGTACTTC. Its translation: CATSSPPSGSSYEQYF.